The clone carrying this T cell receptor beta chain was found a few times. Its antigen is undetermined. Researchers reported that TCR beta cDNA libraries carried unique molecular identifiers. Roughly 500,000 cDNA molecules were obtained from around 0.96 to 9.9 million T cells. Each CDR3 protein is one row after TCRdb ran MiXCR on the PCR reads. The sample gives approximately 250,000 distinct CDR3 sequences, about 40% of which show up once; 4% to 5.5% is in the top ten. This entry belongs to a study of post-analysis software for immune sequencing data. General study results and limits: Five TRBV segments, including TRBV5-6, TRBV5-1 and TRBV20-1, were more frequent in patients than controls. Samples from a shared batch, those prepared together, strongly co-clustered by F measure. Normalized Chao1 diversity was significantly lower in multiple sclerosis patients than in controls.

The ends were cut back, 2 bases at V and 7 bases at J, with 9 bases in the middle. This CDR3 contains 12 residues. Per germline, CDR1 SEHNR and CDR2 FQNEAQ (reference sequence). The specimen sequenced was blood. This rearrangement joins TRBV7-9 to TRBJ2-7; D ambiguous. The receptor was derived from a girl between 10 and 17 years old with multiple sclerosis. DNA of the CDR3: TGTGCCAGCAGCTTAAAGGTCGATGAGCAGTACTTC. Its translation: CASSLKVDEQYF. The whole variable domain, filled in from reference TRBV7-9 and TRBJ2-7, reads DTGVSQNPRHKITKRGQNVTFRCDPISEHNRLYWYRQTLGQGPEFLTYFQNEAQLEKSRLLSDRFSAERPKGSFSTLEIQRTEQGDSAMYLCASSLKVDEQYFGPGTRLTVT.